These 15 T cell receptor beta chains originate from one sample sequenced in a study of response to subunit inactivated influenza vaccine. Via MiXCR, TCRdb re-called the RT-PCR reads, giving one row per CDR3 protein. The sample lists roughly 290,000 distinct CDR3 sequences, 21% seen once, with around 9.6% in the top ten. This specimen was PBMCs from blood, taken less than 22 months after vaccination. Receptors originate from a man between 45 and 75 years old who received an inactivated influenza vaccine.

This clonotype was seen only a few times. This chain uses TRBV4-3 with TRBJ2-7; weak D call: TRBD1 (6 bases). CDR3 length: 16 amino acids. V was clipped by 1 base and J by 0 bases, with 13 bases between them. Germline CDR1 LGHNA, CDR2 YSLEER. This CDR3 is CASSQGITGNSYEQYF. The CDR3 DNA reads as TGCGCCAGCAGCCAAGGGATTACAGGGAACTCCTACGAGCAGTACTTC.

This clonotype was seen a handful of times. The CDR3 nucleotides are TGTGCCACCAGCAGACCTCCTCCAATTAAAGAGACCCAGTACTTC. Protein: CATSRPPPIKETQYF. The chain recombines TRBV15 with TRBJ2-5; D unclear. The CDR3 is 15 residues long. CDR1 LNHNV and CDR2 YYDKDF come from the germline V gene (reference sequence). The V and J ends lost 2 bases and 3 bases respectively, with 13 bases between them.

This clonotype has a count of ten or more. The V call is TRBV14, the J call TRBJ2-3; no firm D call. The V and J ends lost 0 bases and 5 bases respectively, with 6 bases between them. There are 13 residues in the CDR3. Germline assignment: CDR1 SGHDN and CDR2 FVKESK. CDR3 bases: TGTGCCAGCAGCCAAGATTACCTAGATACGCAGTATTTT. It translates to CASSQDYLDTQYF.

This clonotype has more than one count but fewer than ten. This chain connects TRBV20-1 to TRBJ1-6; TRBD1 is a possible D gene (5 bases). The CDR3 loop spans 17 amino acids. The germline V and J ends were trimmed by 0 bases and 6 bases, with 18 bases remaining between them. CDR1 is DFQATT, CDR2 SNEGSKA, per germline (reference sequence). CDR3: CSARDWRGVVSNSPLHF. The CDR3 DNA follows: TGCAGTGCTAGAGATTGGCGGGGGGTCGTCTCTAATTCACCCCTCCACTTT.

The genes are TRBV20-1 and TRBJ2-2, with TRBD2 identical over 8 bases. CDR3 length: 15 amino acids. Germline assignment: CDR1 DFQATT and CDR2 SNEGSKA (reference sequence). V shed 5 bases, J shed 4 bases, and the junction held 9 bases outside the gene matches. As DNA, the CDR3 is TGCAGTGCTCACGGGGGGGCAGTCGGCACCGGGGAGCTGTTTTTT. Translating it yields CSAHGGAVGTGELFF.

This sequence joins TRBV6-5 and TRBJ2-5; 12 bases match TRBD2. After removal of 2 bases from V and 1 base from J, the junction contained 5 bases not matched to a gene. Germline CDR1 and CDR2: MNHEY and SVGAGI. The CDR3 is 17 amino acids. CDR3 protein: CASSYSRTSGVQETQYF. CDR3 coding DNA: TGTGCCAGCAGTTACAGTCGGACTAGCGGGGTCCAAGAGACCCAGTACTTC.

The gene calls are TRBV4-1 and TRBJ1-2; D not resolved. Germline-derived CDR1 and CDR2 are MGHRA and YSYEKL. The germline V and J ends were trimmed by 2 bases and 7 bases, with 8 bases remaining between them. The CDR3 runs 12 residues. The chain's CDR3 is CASSQPGGGYTF. CDR3 in DNA: TGCGCCAGCAGCCAACCCGGCGGTGGCTACACCTTC.

The chain employs TRBV29-1 and TRBJ1-1; TRBD1 aligns across 7 bases. The trim removed 3 bases at V and 3 bases at J, leaving 16 bases unmatched. Germline values: CDR1 SQVTM, CDR2 ANQGSEA. CDR3 length: 17 amino acids. CDR3 in amino acids: CSVERDSWKGAHTEAFF. CDR3 coding DNA: TGCAGCGTTGAGCGAGACTCATGGAAGGGGGCTCACACTGAAGCTTTCTTT.

This clonotype was detected a few times. The gene calls are TRBV3-1 and TRBJ1-1; TRBD1 might be the D (6 bases). Germline CDR1 LGHDT, CDR2 YNNKEL (reference sequence). Trimming stripped 4 bases from V and 4 bases from J, with 16 bases between. The CDR3 covers 15 residues. The CDR3 spells CASSPPGGAGTEAFF. The DNA for the CDR3 is TGTGCCAGCAGCCCCCCCGGGGGGGCTGGCACTGAAGCTTTCTTT.

This clonotype was counted between two and nine times. This rearrangement joins TRBV30 to TRBJ1-5; 8 nucleotides agree with TRBD1. The CDR3 covers 16 residues. Trimming at V came to 2 bases and at J to 0 bases, leaving 6 bases not matched to a gene. Germline assignment: CDR1 GTSNPN and CDR2 SVGIG (reference sequence). CDR3 sequence reads: CAWSTGTGLSNQPQHF. DNA of the CDR3: TGTGCCTGGAGTACCGGGACAGGCCTTAGCAATCAGCCCCAGCATTTT.

In its sample, this clonotype was seen once. V gene TRBV29-1 combines with J gene TRBJ2-3, with unresolved D. From germline, CDR1 is SQVTM and CDR2 ANQGSEA. The CDR3 contains 12 residues. V shed 4 bases and J shed 3 bases, with 8 bases lying between them. Here the CDR3 reads CSVGGLTDTQYF. The CDR3 region has the DNA TGCAGCGTTGGAGGCCTAACAGATACGCAGTATTTT.

The chain has TRBV7-9 and TRBJ1-2; D gene ambiguous. In germline, CDR1 is SEHNR, CDR2 FQNEAQ (reference sequence). Trimming took off 11 bases at V and 5 bases at J, with 18 bases between the two ends. The CDR3 is made up of 13 amino acids. CDR3 in amino acids: CAGESTQKYGYTF. The CDR3, as DNA: TGTGCCGGCGAATCTACACAAAAATATGGCTACACCTTC.

This sequence joins TRBV7-9 and TRBJ2-3; D remains ambiguous. V lost 5 bases to trimming and J lost 2 bases, with 11 bases between them. Germline CDR1 reads SEHNR; CDR2 reads FQNEAQ (reference sequence). The CDR3 loop spans 14 amino acids. The CDR3 region has the DNA TGTGCCAGCAGCGGCAGGTACTACACAGATACGCAGTATTTT. Its protein product is CASSGRYYTDTQYF. Drawing the rest from reference TRBV7-9 and TRBJ2-3, the complete variable domain is DTGVSQNPRHKITKRGQNVTFRCDPISEHNRLYWYRQTLGQGPEFLTYFQNEAQLEKSRLLSDRFSAERPKGSFSTLEIQRTEQGDSAMYLCASSGRYYTDTQYFGPGTRLTVL.

This clonotype was detected only a few times. This chain joins TRBV5-1 and TRBJ1-4; 9 nucleotides agree with TRBD1. This CDR3 spans 14 amino acids. With V trimmed by 5 bases and J by 8 bases, 7 bases remained unmatched. CDR1 and CDR2 (germline): SGHRS, YFSETQ. The CDR3 DNA is TGCGCCAGCAGTCCCGGGACAGGGAAAGAAAAACTGTTTTTT. Its protein product is CASSPGTGKEKLFF.

The chain carries TRBV4-3 and TRBJ2-3, with 8 bases that match TRBD2. Germline V CDR1 and CDR2: LGHNA, YSLEER. With 0 bases clipped from V and 7 bases from J, the junction kept 9 bases outside the gene matches. CDR3 size: 16 residues. The CDR3 here is CASSQEFGSGSHTQYF. The CDR3, as DNA: TGCGCCAGCAGCCAAGAGTTTGGGAGCGGGAGTCATACGCAGTATTTT.